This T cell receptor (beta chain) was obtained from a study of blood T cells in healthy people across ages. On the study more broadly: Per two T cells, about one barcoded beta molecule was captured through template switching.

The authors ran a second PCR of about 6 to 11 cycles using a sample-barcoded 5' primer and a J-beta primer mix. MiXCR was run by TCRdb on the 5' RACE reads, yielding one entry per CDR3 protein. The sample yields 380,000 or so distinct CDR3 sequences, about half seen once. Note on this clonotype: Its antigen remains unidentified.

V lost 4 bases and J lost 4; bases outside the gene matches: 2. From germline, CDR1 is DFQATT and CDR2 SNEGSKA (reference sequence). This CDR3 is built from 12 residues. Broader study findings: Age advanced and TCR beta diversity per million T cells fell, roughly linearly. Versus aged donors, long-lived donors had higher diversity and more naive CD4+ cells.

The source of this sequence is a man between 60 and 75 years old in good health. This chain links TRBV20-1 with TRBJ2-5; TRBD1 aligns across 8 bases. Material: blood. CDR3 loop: CSATGQGETQYF. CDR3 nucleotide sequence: TGCAGTGCTACAGGACAGGGAGAGACCCAGTACTTC.